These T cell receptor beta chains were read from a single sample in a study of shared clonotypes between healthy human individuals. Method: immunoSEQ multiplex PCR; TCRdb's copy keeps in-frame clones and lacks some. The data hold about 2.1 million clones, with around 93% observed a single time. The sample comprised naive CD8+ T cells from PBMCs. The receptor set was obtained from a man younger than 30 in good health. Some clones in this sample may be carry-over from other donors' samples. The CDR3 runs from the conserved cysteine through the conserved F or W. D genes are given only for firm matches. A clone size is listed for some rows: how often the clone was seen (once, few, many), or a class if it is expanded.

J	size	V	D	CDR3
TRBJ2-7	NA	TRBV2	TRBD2	CASSEWRGTYEQYF
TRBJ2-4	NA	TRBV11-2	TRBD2	CASSLGTSGRASAKNIQYF
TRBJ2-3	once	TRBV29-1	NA	CSVPRVSTDTQYF
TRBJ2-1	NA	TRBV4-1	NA	CASSQLVASSSYNEQFF
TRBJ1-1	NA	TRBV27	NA	CASSTGFEAFF
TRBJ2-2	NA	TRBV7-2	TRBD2	CASSLAVTSGSRGTGELFF
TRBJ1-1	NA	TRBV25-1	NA	CASSLRQGTEAFF
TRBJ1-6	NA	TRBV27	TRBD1	CASSGGQGHSPLHF
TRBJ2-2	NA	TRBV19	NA	CASSILVAGTGELFF
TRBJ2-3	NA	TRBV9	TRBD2	CASSARGGGRALTDTQYF
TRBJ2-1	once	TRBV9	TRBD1	CASSVATGYNEQFF
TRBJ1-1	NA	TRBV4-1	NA	CASSQDYPETLNTEAFF
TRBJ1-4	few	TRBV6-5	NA	CASSYRQFNEKLFF
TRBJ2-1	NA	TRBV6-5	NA	CASSPRTSSYNEQFF
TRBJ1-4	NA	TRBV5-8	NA	CASSLEGGNEKLFF
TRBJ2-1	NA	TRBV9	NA	CASSPTSRDGYNEQFF
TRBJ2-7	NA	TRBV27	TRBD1	CASNPGQGEGEQYF
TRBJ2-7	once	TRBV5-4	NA	CASSPEGASGYEQYF
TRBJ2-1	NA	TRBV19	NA	CASAVGTYNEQFF
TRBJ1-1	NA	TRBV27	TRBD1	CASSLARGDRGYTEAFF
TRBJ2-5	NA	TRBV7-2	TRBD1	CASSLASQGARTQYF
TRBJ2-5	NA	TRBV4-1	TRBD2	CASSQEGTSGMEQYF
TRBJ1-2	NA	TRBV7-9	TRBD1	CASSPAKGTGEAGYTF
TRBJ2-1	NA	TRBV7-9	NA	CASSLPLQGIEDNEQFF
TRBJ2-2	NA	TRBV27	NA	CASSSRGGELFF
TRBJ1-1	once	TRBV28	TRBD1	CASSFDRVSAFF
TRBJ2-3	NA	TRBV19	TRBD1	CASRPGQGDVDTQYF
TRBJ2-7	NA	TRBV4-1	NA	CASSQGGTEQEQYF
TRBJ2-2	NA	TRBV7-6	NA	CASSLAPGHNTGELFF
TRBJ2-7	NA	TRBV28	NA	CASSLDSVPSYEQYF
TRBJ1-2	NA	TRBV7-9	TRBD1	CASSLAQGADGYTF
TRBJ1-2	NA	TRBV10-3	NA	CAISESGIDYYGYTF
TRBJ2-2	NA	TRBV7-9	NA	CASSPTGTNTGELFF
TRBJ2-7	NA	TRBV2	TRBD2	CASSELRLAGDGEQYF
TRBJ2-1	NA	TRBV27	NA	CASSPTRGYNEQFF
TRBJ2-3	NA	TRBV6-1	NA	CASSALAPSTDTQYF